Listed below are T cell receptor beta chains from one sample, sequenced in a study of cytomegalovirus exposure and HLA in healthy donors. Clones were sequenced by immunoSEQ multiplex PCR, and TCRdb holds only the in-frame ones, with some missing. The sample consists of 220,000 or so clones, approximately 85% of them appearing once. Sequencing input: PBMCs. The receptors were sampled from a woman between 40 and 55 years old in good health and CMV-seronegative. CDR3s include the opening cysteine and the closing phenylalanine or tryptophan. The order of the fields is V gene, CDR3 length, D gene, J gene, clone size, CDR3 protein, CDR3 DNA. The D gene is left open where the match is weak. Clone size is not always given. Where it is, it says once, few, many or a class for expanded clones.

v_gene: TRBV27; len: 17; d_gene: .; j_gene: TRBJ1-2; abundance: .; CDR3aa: CASSFSDRPFSNYGYTF; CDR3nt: TGTGCCAGCAGTTTTAGCGACAGGCCCTTTAGCAACTATGGCTACACCTTC
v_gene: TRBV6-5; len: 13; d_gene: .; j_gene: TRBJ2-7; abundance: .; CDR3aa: CASSPGRVHEQYF; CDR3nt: TGTGCCAGCAGTCCCGGCAGGGTGCACGAGCAGTACTTC
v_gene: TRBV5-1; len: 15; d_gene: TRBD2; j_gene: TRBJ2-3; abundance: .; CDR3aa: CASSPRGGRADTQYF; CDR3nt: TGCGCCAGCAGCCCCCGCGGAGGGAGGGCAGATACGCAGTATTTT
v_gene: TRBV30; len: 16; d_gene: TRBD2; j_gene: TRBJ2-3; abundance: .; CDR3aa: CAWSVPHSGREDTQYF; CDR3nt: TGTGCCTGGAGTGTACCCCATAGCGGGAGGGAAGATACGCAGTATTTT
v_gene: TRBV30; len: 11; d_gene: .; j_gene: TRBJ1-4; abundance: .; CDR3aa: CAWSAQEKLFF; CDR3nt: TGTGCCTGGAGCGCTCAGGAAAAACTGTTTTTT
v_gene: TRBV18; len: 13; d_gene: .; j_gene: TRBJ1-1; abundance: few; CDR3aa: CASSPIDSLSAFF; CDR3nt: TGTGCCAGCTCACCAATTGACAGTTTGAGCGCTTTCTTT
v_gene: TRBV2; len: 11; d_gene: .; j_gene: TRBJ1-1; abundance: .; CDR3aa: CASKLQGKAFF; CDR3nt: TGTGCCAGCAAATTACAGGGTAAAGCTTTCTTT
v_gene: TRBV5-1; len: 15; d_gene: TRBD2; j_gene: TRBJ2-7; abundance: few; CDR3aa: CASSALAGDVYEQYF; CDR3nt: TGCGCCAGCAGCGCACTAGCGGGAGATGTCTACGAGCAGTACTTC
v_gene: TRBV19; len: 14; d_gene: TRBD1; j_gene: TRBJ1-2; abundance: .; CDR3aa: CASGTGVLVYGYTF; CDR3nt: TGTGCCAGTGGGACAGGGGTATTGGTCTATGGCTACACCTTC
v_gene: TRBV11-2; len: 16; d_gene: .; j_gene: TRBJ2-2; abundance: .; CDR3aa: CASSLVSAQNTGELFF; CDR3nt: TGTGCCAGCAGCTTAGTATCAGCGCAGAACACCGGGGAGCTGTTTTTT
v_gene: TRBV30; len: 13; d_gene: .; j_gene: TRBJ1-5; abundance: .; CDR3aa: CAWDIGGGQPQHF; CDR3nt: TGTGCCTGGGACATAGGGGGGGGTCAGCCCCAGCATTTT
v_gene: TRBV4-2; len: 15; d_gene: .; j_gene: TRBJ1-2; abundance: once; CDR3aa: CASSQDSGTNYGYTF; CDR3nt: TGTGCCAGCAGCCAAGACTCCGGGACTAACTATGGCTACACCTTC
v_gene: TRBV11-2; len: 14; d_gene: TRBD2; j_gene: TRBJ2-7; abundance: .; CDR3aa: CASSLSGNTYEQYF; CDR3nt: TGTGCCAGCAGCTTGAGCGGGAACACTTACGAGCAGTACTTC
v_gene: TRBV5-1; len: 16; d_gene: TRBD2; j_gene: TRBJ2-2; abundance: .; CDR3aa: CASSWGTSGATGELFF; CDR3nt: TGCGCCAGCAGCTGGGGGACTAGCGGGGCCACCGGGGAGCTGTTTTTT
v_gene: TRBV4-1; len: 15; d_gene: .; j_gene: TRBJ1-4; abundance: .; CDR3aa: CASSLRGFANEKLFF; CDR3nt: TGCGCCAGCAGCCTTAGGGGTTTTGCTAATGAAAAACTGTTTTTT
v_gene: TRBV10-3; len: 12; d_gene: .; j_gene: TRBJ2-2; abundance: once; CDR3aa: CAIGRGTGELFF; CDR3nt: TGTGCCATCGGGAGGGGGACCGGGGAGCTGTTTTTT
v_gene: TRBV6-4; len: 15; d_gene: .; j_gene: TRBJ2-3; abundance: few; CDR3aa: CASSPDGGGVDTQYF; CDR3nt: TGTGCCAGCAGTCCCGACGGGGGTGGTGTAGATACGCAGTATTTT
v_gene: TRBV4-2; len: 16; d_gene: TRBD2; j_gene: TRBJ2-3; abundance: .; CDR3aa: CASSQGTSGGIGTQYF; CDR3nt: TGTGCCAGCAGCCAAGGAACTAGCGGAGGAATAGGTACGCAGTATTTT
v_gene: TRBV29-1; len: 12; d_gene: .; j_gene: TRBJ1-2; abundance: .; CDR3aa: CSAGTRGYGYTF; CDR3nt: TGCAGCGCCGGGACAAGGGGCTATGGCTACACCTTC
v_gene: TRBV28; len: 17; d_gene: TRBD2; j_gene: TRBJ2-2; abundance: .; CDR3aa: CASSLLVAGGSAGELFF; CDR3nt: TGTGCCAGCAGTTTATTAGTAGCGGGAGGATCCGCCGGGGAGCTGTTTTTT
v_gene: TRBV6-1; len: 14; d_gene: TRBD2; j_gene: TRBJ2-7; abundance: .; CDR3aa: CASSLKPLAGEQYF; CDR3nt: TGTGCCAGCAGCCTCAAACCTTTAGCGGGCGAGCAGTACTTC
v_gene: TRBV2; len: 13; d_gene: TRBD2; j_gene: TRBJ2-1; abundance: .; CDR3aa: CASSLIAGGEQFF; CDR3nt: TGTGCCAGCAGTTTAATAGCGGGGGGTGAGCAGTTCTTC